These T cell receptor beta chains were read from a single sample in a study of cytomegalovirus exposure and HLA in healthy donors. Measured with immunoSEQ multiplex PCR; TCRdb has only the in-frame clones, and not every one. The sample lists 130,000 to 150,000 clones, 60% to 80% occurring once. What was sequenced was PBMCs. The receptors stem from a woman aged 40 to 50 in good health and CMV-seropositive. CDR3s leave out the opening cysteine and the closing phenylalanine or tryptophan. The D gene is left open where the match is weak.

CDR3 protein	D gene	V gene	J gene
SVVPAGNTIY	.	TRBV29-1	TRBJ1-3
ASMDSLQSYEQY	.	TRBV19	TRBJ2-7
ASSLVWGRGYT	.	TRBV7-9	TRBJ1-2
ASLQGYT	.	TRBV7-3	TRBJ1-2
ASSPSGGRTEAF	TRBD1	TRBV9	TRBJ1-1
ASSQLGGREPQH	.	TRBV7-2	TRBJ1-5
ASSLYGGETQY	.	TRBV5-4	TRBJ2-5
ASSSVFTDTQY	.	TRBV28	TRBJ2-3
ACSGGISQPQH	TRBD1	TRBV30	TRBJ1-5
ASRSSAGGYEQY	TRBD2	TRBV7-9	TRBJ2-7
ASSPSLSGQPQH	.	TRBV7-6	TRBJ1-5
ASSEATQKDRQF	.	TRBV2	TRBJ2-1
SVEMEIRETQY	.	TRBV29-1	TRBJ2-5
ASSVGALAGLETQY	.	TRBV9	TRBJ2-5
ASSMRGHQETQY	.	TRBV21-1	TRBJ2-5
ASSPRDRDLNTEAF	TRBD1	TRBV5-1	TRBJ1-1
ASRSTGVGTEAF	TRBD1	TRBV6-6	TRBJ1-1
ASSLSLGLNTEAF	.	TRBV28	TRBJ1-1
ASRQTGPNSPLH	.	TRBV25-1	TRBJ1-6
ASTRLVAGANVLT	.	TRBV2	TRBJ2-6